This T cell receptor beta chain was retrieved from a study of shared clonotypes between healthy human individuals. Selected positively for CCR7 and CD45RO-negative, naive CD8 cells excluded terminally differentiated effector memory CD45RA+ cells. Profiled with immunoSEQ multiplex PCR; TCRdb holds only in-frame clones, not every one. The table shows roughly 550,000 clones, with 95% to 96% occurring only once. Germline lookup yields CDR1 SGHDT and CDR2 YYEEEE. The CDR3 runs 14 residues. V shed 4 bases and J shed 0 bases, with 10 bases lying between them. This TCR came from a woman aged 25 to 39 in good health. The sequenced sample consisted of naive CD8+ T cells sorted from blood. V and J are TRBV5-6 and TRBJ2-5; D remains ambiguous. CDR3 DNA sequence: TGTGCCAGCAGCCGTCGGACGTACCAAGAGACCCAGTACTTC. It specifies CASSRRTYQETQYF.